These T cell receptor beta chains were read from a single sample in a study of identifying expanded T cells in peripheral blood. Repertoires were generated with immunoSEQ multiplex PCR, while TCRdb's copy carries only in-frame clones and drops some. The table records approximately 100,000 clones, around nine tenths of them present only once. Sequencing used blood. These receptors all stem from a person aged 18 to 69 in good health. Both conserved end residues are part of each CDR3. The order of the fields is D gene, V gene, clone size, J gene, CDR3 DNA, CDR3 protein. The D gene is left open where the match is weak. Rows give clone size only sometimes, using once, few, many, or a class for an expanded clone.

>-|TRBV4-1|-|TRBJ2-5
TGCGCCAGCAGCCAAGATTCGCAGGCGGGGGCGACCCAGTACTTC
CASSQDSQAGATQYF
>TRBD1|TRBV19|-|TRBJ2-7
TGTGCCAGCCGTGTTACAGGGGCTATGGGCGAGCAGTACTTC
CASRVTGAMGEQYF
>-|TRBV11-2|-|TRBJ1-3
TGTGCCAGCAGCCATCAGGGAGCTGGAAACACCATATATTTT
CASSHQGAGNTIYF
>-|TRBV14|few|TRBJ1-1
TGTGCCACTAAGGGACGGCTGAACACTGAAGCTTTCTTT
CATKGRLNTEAFF
>TRBD2|TRBV19|-|TRBJ2-3
TGTGCCAGTAGTCTGCGCAGGAGCGGGAAGCCAGATACGCAGTATTTT
CASSLRRSGKPDTQYF
>-|TRBV27|once|TRBJ2-7
TGTGCCAGCAGTTTATCGAGTGGTTCGGCCTACGAGCAGTACTTC
CASSLSSGSAYEQYF
>-|TRBV10-3|once|TRBJ2-6
TGTGCCATCAGTGGGGCGGCCGGGAGCTCTGGGGCCAACGTCCTGACTTTC
CAISGAAGSSGANVLTF
>-|TRBV19|-|TRBJ1-1
TGTGCCAGTAGTAACCAGGGTGGGAGCACTGAAGCTTTCTTT
CASSNQGGSTEAFF
>-|TRBV12-5|once|TRBJ2-1
TGTGCTAGTGGTTTTTACAATGAGCAGTTCTTC
CASGFYNEQFF
>TRBD2|TRBV6-4|-|TRBJ2-7
TGTGCCAGCAGTGCGCAAGCGGGGGCCTACGAGCAGTACTTC
CASSAQAGAYEQYF
>TRBD1|TRBV4-2|-|TRBJ1-6
TGTGCCAGCAGCTGGACAGGATTTTCTTCACCCCTCCACTTT
CASSWTGFSSPLHF
>-|TRBV4-1|-|TRBJ2-3
TGCGCCAGCAGCCAAGGGGGAATTGAGCAGTATTTT
CASSQGGIEQYF
>-|TRBV19|-|TRBJ1-2
TGTGCCAGTACCGGGGGGTTGCGGCGCGACTATGGCTACACCTTC
CASTGGLRRDYGYTF
>-|TRBV5-4|-|TRBJ1-1
TGTGCCAGCAGCCTTGGGACTGGTGAAGCTTTCTTT
CASSLGTGEAFF
>-|TRBV28|-|TRBJ1-4
TGTGCCAGCAGTTTGGGGGGACCGCTTAATGAAAAACTGTTTTTT
CASSLGGPLNEKLFF
>-|TRBV6-5|-|TRBJ2-2
TGTGCCAGCGCAAACACCGGGGAGCTGTTTTTT
CASANTGELFF
>-|TRBV5-4|-|TRBJ1-6
TGTGCCAGCAGCTTCGGAATACAGCCGTATAATTCACCCCTCCACTTT
CASSFGIQPYNSPLHF
>-|TRBV4-3|-|TRBJ1-5
TGCGCCAGCAGCCAAGGTCTAGGATTCAATCAGCCCCAGCATTTT
CASSQGLGFNQPQHF
>TRBD2|TRBV9|-|TRBJ2-7
TGTGCCAGCAGCGCCGGACTAGTAGGTTACGAGCAGTACTTC
CASSAGLVGYEQYF
>-|TRBV7-8|-|TRBJ1-2
TGTGCCAGCAGCTTAGTCGGGGGATATAACTATGGCTACACCTTC
CASSLVGGYNYGYTF
>-|TRBV6-5|-|TRBJ2-3
TGTGCCAGCAGTGCACCGGGTACAGATACGCAGTATTTT
CASSAPGTDTQYF